The present entry profiles one T cell receptor (beta chain) with its context. The data were obtained in a study of tumor-infiltrating lymphocytes in oesophageal squamous cell carcinoma. TCRdb redid the calling of the PCR reads with MiXCR, one entry per CDR3 protein. Of nearly 20,000 distinct CDR3 sequences in the sample, around 40% were seen once. Source material: esophageal tumor tissue. The clonotype was recovered from a male donor with esophageal squamous cell carcinoma.

In nucleotides, the CDR3 is TGTGCCAGCAGCTTCCAGGGATGGGGAGATACGCAGTATTTT. Translated, it gives CASSFQGWGDTQYF. The J gene is TRBJ2-3, the V gene TRBV5-6; weak D call: TRBD1 (5 bases). The length of the CDR3 is 14 residues. V was trimmed by 2 bases and J by 5 bases, leaving 12 bases between them. CDR1 is SGHDT, CDR2 YYEEEE, per germline.